Detailed here is one TCR beta chain. This entry belongs to a study of T-cell reconstitution after alpha-beta-depleted transplantation in children. The CDR3 runs to 12 residues. Germline V lookup: CDR1 KGHSH, CDR2 LQKENI. V lost 3 bases and J lost 7; bases outside the gene matches: 1. This sample's TCRbeta library carried unique molecular identifier barcodes. Each CDR3 protein gets one entry after TCRdb re-called the PCR reads with MiXCR. The sample has hundreds of thousands of distinct CDR3 sequences, roughly 15% seen once. The chain links TRBV18 to TRBJ1-1, with 8 positions matching TRBD1. Sample: PBMCs, mostly from graft donor cells, taken 360 days after TCRalphabeta/CD19-depleted stem cell transplant. The receptor was isolated from a male patient between 10 and 17 years old who had a stem cell transplant for acute lymphoblastic leukemia, so the T cells may come from the graft donor. The CDR3 DNA follows: TGTGCCAGCTCACCGGACAGGGTTGAAGCTTTCTTT. Translation: CASSPDRVEAFF.